This T cell receptor (beta chain) was sequenced for a study of cytomegalovirus exposure and HLA in healthy donors. PCR employed 60 Vbeta and 13 Jbeta primers. Sequencing used immunoSEQ multiplex PCR; TCRdb keeps in-frame clones, though not all of them. Of about 140,000 clones in the sample, about 79% were seen once. Overall study findings and caveats: Previously analyzed data showed that most TCR beta V segments were productive at a frequency of about 90% or about 30%.

V shed 7 bases, J shed 1 base, and the junction held 9 bases outside the gene matches. Looked up from germline, CDR1 is LGHNA and CDR2 is YSLEER. This CDR3 contains 15 residues. A remark on this clone: The antigen remains undetermined.

This clonotype originated in a man aged 40-49 years in good health and CMV-seropositive. Input material: PBMCs. V usage is TRBV4-3 and J usage is TRBJ2-5, with 7 bases fitting TRBD1. Here the CDR3 reads CASTLWGQPQETQYF. CDR3 bases: TGCGCCAGCACTCTATGGGGACAGCCCCAAGAGACCCAGTACTTC.